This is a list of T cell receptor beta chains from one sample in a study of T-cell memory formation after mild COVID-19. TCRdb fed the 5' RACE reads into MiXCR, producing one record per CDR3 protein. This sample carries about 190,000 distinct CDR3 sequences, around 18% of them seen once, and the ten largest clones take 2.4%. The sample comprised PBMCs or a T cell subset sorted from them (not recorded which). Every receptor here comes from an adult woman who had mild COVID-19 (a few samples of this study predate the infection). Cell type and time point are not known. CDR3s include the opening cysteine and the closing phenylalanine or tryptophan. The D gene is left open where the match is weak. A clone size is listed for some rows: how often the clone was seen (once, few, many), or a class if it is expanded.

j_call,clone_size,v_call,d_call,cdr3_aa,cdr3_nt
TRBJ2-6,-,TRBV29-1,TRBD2,CSVENHPGGGEANVLTF,TGCAGCGTTGAAAATCATCCCGGGGGGGGCGAGGCCAACGTCCTGACTTTC
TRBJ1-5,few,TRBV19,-,CATKTGAYSNQPQHF,TGTGCCACCAAGACAGGCGCCTATAGCAATCAGCCCCAGCATTTT
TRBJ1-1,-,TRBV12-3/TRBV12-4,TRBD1,CASSLQGGVGAFF,TGTGCCAGCAGCCTACAGGGGGGAGTGGGAGCTTTCTTT
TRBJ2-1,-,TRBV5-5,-,CASSLEGLANNEQFF,TGTGCCAGCAGCTTGGAGGGTCTAGCCAACAATGAGCAGTTCTTC
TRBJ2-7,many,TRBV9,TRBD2,CASSVAEGGPYEQYF,TGTGCCAGCAGCGTAGCGGAGGGAGGGCCCTACGAGCAGTACTTC
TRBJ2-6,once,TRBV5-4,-,CASTHPSTGNAGANVLTF,TGTGCCAGCACCCATCCCAGTACAGGGAATGCTGGGGCCAACGTCCTGACTTTC
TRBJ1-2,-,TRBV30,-,CAWSVHGNGYTF,TGTGCCTGGAGTGTACACGGGAATGGCTACACCTTC
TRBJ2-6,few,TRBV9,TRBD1,CASRGQGPGANVLTF,TGTGCCAGCAGAGGACAGGGCCCTGGGGCCAACGTCCTGACTTTC
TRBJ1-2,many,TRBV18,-,CASSPIQTVGRTVLYGYTF,TGTGCCAGCTCACCAATCCAAACCGTCGGACGGACTGTCCTCTATGGCTACACCTTC
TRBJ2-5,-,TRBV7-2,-,CASSFHGVVTQYF,TGTGCCAGCAGCTTTCATGGTGTCGTGACCCAGTACTTC
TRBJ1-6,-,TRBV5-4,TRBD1,CAGKLGTANSPLHF,TGTGCCGGAAAACTAGGGACAGCAAATTCACCCCTCCACTTT
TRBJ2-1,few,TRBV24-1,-,CATSSLLVRAEQFF,TGTGCCACCAGTTCCCTACTAGTTCGGGCAGAGCAGTTCTTC
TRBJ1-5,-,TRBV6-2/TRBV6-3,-,CASTPSGHSNQPQHF,TGTGCCAGCACCCCCTCTGGGCATAGCAATCAGCCCCAGCATTTT
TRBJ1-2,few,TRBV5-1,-,CASSSTLGQLYGYTF,TGCGCCAGCAGCTCCACCTTGGGGCAGCTCTATGGCTACACCTTC
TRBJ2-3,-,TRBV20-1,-,CSARDATGLPRTDTQYF,TGCAGTGCTAGAGATGCGACGGGACTTCCCAGGACAGATACGCAGTATTTT
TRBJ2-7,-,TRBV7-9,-,CASSLAAIDEQYF,TGTGCCAGCAGCTTAGCGGCGATCGACGAGCAGTACTTC
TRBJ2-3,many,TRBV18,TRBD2,CASSPTPTLAGQTDTQYF,TGTGCCAGCTCACCGACCCCTACTCTAGCGGGACAGACAGATACGCAGTATTTT
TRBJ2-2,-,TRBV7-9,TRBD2,CASILNVSPRGVAGIGELFF,TGTGCCAGCATTCTAAACGTCAGTCCGCGGGGGGTCGCTGGGATCGGGGAGCTGTTTTTT
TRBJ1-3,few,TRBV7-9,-,CSSSLAGLLGNTIYF,TGTTCCAGCAGCTTAGCGGGACTGCTGGGGAACACCATATATTTT
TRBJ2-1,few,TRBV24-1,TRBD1,CATGTGFNEQFF,TGTGCCACCGGGACAGGGTTCAATGAGCAGTTCTTC
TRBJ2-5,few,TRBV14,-,CASSLGTFQETQYF,TGTGCCAGCAGCCTGGGGACTTTCCAAGAGACCCAGTACTTC
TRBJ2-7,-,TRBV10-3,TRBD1,CAIRRDSPHEQYF,TGTGCCATCAGGAGGGACAGCCCCCACGAGCAGTACTTC
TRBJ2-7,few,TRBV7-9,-,CASSLAGTGYEQYF,TGTGCCAGCAGCCTAGCGGGGACAGGGTACGAGCAGTACTTC
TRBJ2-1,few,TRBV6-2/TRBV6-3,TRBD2,CASGIGTSGGQEQFF,TGTGCCAGCGGAATCGGGACTAGCGGGGGTCAGGAGCAGTTCTTC
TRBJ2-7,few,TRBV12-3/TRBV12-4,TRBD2,CASTISGGPHEQYF,TGTGCCAGCACCATTAGCGGGGGTCCCCACGAGCAGTACTTC
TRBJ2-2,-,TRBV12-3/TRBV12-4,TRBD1,CASSQWGQGLSGELFF,TGTGCCAGCAGCCAGTGGGGACAGGGTTTATCCGGGGAGCTGTTTTTT
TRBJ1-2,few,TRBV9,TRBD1,CASSPGTGIGYTF,TGTGCCAGCAGCCCCGGGACAGGGATCGGCTACACCTTC
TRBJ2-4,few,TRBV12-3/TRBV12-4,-,CASSFSGLKNIQYF,TGTGCCAGCAGTTTTTCGGGACTCAAAAACATTCAGTACTTC
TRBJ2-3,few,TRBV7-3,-,CASSFGLSTDTQYF,TGTGCCAGCAGCTTCGGACTGAGCACAGATACGCAGTATTTT
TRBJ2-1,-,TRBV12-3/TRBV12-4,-,CASTRVDEQFF,TGTGCCAGCACTAGGGTCGACGAGCAGTTCTTC